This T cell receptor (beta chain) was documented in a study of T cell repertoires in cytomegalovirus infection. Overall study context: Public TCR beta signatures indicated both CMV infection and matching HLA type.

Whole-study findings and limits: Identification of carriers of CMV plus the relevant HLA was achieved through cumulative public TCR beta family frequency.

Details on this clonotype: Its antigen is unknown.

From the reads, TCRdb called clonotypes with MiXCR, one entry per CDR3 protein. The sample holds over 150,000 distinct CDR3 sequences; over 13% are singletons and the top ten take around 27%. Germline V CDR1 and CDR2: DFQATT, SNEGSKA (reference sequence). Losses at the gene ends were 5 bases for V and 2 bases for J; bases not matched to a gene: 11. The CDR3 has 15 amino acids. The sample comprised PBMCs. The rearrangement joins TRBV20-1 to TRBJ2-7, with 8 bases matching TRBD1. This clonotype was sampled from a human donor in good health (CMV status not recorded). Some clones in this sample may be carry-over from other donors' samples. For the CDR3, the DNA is TGCAGTGCTTCCGGGACAGGACGCACACCCTACGAGCAGTACTTC. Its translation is CSASGTGRTPYEQYF.